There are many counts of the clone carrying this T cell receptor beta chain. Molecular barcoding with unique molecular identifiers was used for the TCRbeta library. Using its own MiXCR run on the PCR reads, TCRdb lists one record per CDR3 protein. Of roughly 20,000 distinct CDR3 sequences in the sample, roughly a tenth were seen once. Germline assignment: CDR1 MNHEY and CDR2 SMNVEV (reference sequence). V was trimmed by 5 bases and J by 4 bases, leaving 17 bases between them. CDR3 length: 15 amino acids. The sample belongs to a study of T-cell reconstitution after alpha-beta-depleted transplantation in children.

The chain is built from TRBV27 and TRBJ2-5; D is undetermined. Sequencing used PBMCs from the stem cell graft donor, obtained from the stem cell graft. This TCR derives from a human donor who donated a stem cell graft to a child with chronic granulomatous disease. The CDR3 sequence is CASSPEAITGETQYF. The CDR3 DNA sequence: TGTGCCAGCAGTCCTGAGGCTATTACCGGAGAGACCCAGTACTTC.